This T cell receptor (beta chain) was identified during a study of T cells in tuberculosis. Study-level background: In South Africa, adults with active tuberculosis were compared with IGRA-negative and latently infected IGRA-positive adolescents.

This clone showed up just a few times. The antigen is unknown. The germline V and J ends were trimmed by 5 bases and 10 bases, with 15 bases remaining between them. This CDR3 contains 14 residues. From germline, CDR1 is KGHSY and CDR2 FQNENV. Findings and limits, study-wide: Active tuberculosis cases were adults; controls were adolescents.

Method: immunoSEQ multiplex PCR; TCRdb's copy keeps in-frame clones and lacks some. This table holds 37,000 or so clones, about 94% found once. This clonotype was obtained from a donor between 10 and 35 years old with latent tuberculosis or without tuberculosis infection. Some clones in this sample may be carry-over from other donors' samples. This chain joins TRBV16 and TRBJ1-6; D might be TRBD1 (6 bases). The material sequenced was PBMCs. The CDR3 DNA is TGTGCCAGCAGCATACAGGGCGGTCAGTCACCCCTCCACTTT. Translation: CASSIQGGQSPLHF. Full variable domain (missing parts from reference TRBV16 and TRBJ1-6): GEEVAQTPKHLVRGEGQKAKLYCAPIKGHSYVFWYQQVLKNEFKFLISFQNENVFDETGMPKERFSAKCLPNSPCSLEIQATKLEDSAVYFCASSIQGGQSPLHFGNGTRLTVT.